This is a list of T cell receptor beta chains from one sample in a study of siplizumab effects on memory and regulatory T cells. Clones were sequenced by immunoSEQ multiplex PCR, and TCRdb holds only the in-frame ones, with some missing. The sample consists of about 91,000 clones, approximately 93% of them appearing once. Sequencing was carried out using CD8+ T cells sorted from blood. These receptors all come from a human donor in good health. Each CDR3 is given with its conserved first and last residue. The D gene is left open where the match is weak. Expanded clones are given a class, and other clones once, few, many or no size at all.

D	V	J	size	CDR3	DNA
TRBD2	TRBV7-8	TRBJ2-3	NA	CASSPGGAWADTQYF	TGTGCCAGCAGCCCCGGGGGGGCCTGGGCAGATACGCAGTATTTT
NA	TRBV25-1	TRBJ2-7	NA	CASSEGIFYEQYF	TGTGCCAGCAGTGAAGGGATCTTCTACGAGCAGTACTTC
TRBD1	TRBV15	TRBJ2-7	NA	CATSSVGQGKSSPYEQYF	TGTGCCACCAGCAGCGTGGGACAGGGGAAGTCTAGCCCCTACGAGCAGTACTTC
NA	TRBV7-9	TRBJ2-5	few	CASSSGHIQETQYF	TGTGCCAGCAGCTCGGGACATATACAAGAGACCCAGTACTTC
NA	TRBV19	TRBJ2-7	NA	CASSILWGGPTQYEQYF	TGTGCCAGTAGTATCCTCTGGGGTGGCCCGACACAGTACGAGCAGTACTTC
TRBD2	TRBV2	TRBJ2-2	once	CASSDPGLAEVHHGELFF	TGTGCCAGCAGTGACCCCGGACTAGCGGAAGTACACCACGGGGAGCTGTTTTTT
NA	TRBV4-2	TRBJ2-1	NA	CASSHRDGYSYNEQFF	TGTGCCAGCAGCCACCGGGACGGATACTCCTACAATGAGCAGTTCTTC
TRBD2	TRBV18	TRBJ2-3	few	CASSPYQPGTSGGLDTQYF	TGTGCCAGCTCACCATATCAACCCGGGACTAGCGGGGGACTTGATACGCAGTATTTT
NA	TRBV27	TRBJ2-3	NA	CASSRLHTQYF	TGTGCCAGCAGTCGACTCCATACGCAGTATTTT
NA	TRBV2	TRBJ2-1	once	CASSELFAEGGEQFF	TGTGCCAGCAGTGAATTGTTTGCGGAGGGCGGTGAGCAGTTCTTC
NA	TRBV4-3	TRBJ2-3	NA	CASSQEGAGEPDTQYF	TGCGCCAGCAGCCAAGAAGGGGCAGGGGAACCAGATACGCAGTATTTT
NA	TRBV4-2	TRBJ1-2	NA	CASSQEPGFDGYTF	TGTGCCAGCAGCCAAGAACCCGGGTTTGACGGCTACACCTTC
NA	TRBV9	TRBJ1-4	NA	CASSVEGRPTTNEKLFF	TGTGCCAGCAGCGTAGAGGGTAGACCGACAACTAATGAAAAACTGTTTTTT
TRBD1	TRBV7-9	TRBJ1-2	NA	CASSFDRGAGYTF	TGTGCCAGCAGCTTCGACAGGGGAGCTGGCTACACCTTC
NA	TRBV10-3	TRBJ2-6	NA	CAISDIPISGANVLTF	TGTGCCATCAGTGATATCCCGATCTCTGGGGCCAACGTCCTGACTTTC
NA	TRBV4-1	TRBJ1-5	NA	CASSQVTVNQPQHF	TGCGCCAGCAGCCAAGTGACAGTCAATCAGCCCCAGCATTTT
TRBD2	TRBV7-3	TRBJ2-1	once	CASSLEAGYSYNEQFF	TGTGCCAGCAGCTTAGAAGCGGGATACTCCTACAATGAGCAGTTCTTC
NA	TRBV5-6	TRBJ2-1	NA	CASSLLGILFF	TGTGCCAGCAGCTTGCTGGGTATCCTGTTCTTC
TRBD1	TRBV13	TRBJ1-1	NA	CASSRRTGEVRGMNTEAFF	TGTGCCAGCAGTAGACGGACAGGGGAGGTGAGAGGGATGAACACTGAAGCTTTCTTT
NA	TRBV19	TRBJ2-5	NA	CASRRLGGETQYF	TGTGCCAGTAGAAGGCTCGGAGGGGAGACCCAGTACTTC
TRBD2	TRBV11-3	TRBJ2-7	NA	CASSPAGLAETYEQYF	TGTGCCAGCAGCCCCGCGGGACTAGCTGAAACCTACGAGCAGTACTTC
NA	TRBV7-9	TRBJ1-5	NA	CASSLGLGQNQPQHF	TGTGCCAGCAGCTTAGGACTGGGGCAGAATCAGCCCCAGCATTTT